This record covers a single T cell receptor beta chain. The data stem from a study of shared clonotypes between healthy human individuals. The overall study: With ages of 18 to 49, the donors were a couple of women and three men.

Profiling relied on immunoSEQ multiplex PCR, and the TCRdb table lists in-frame clones only, not all of them. This sample has roughly 1,000,000 clones; around 78% occur once, and the top ten carry approximately 0.5%. Healthy and HIV-negative, the adult donors had no recent acute infections or vaccinations. A CD45RA+ naive subset and a CD45RA-negative memory subset were split from CD4+ cells. Unmatched junction bases numbered 3, after V lost 6 bases and J lost 0 bases. The germline CDR1 and CDR2 sequences are MNHEY and SMNVEV (reference sequence). The CDR3 is made up of 16 amino acids. The chain carries TRBV27 and TRBJ2-1, with 12 bases aligning to TRBD2. Sequencing used memory CD4+ T cells from PBMCs. Subset noted: CD45RA-negative fraction. The source is a man aged 18 to 29 in good health. Some clones in this sample may be carry-over from other donors' samples. CDR3 region: CASSQLAGGSYNEQFF. DNA of the CDR3: TGTGCCAGCAGCCAACTAGCGGGGGGCTCCTACAATGAGCAGTTCTTC.